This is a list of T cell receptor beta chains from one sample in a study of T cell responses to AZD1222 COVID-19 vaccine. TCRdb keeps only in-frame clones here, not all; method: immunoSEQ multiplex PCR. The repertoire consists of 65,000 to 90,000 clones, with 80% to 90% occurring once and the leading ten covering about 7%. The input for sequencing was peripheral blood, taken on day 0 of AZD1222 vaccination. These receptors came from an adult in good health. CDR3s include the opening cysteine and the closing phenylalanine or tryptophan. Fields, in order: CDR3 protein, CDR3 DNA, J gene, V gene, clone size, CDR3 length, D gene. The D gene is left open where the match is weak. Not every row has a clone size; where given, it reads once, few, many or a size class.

CASSSGGPQETQYF TGCGCCAGCAGCTCAGGGGGGCCTCAAGAGACCCAGTACTTC TRBJ2-5 TRBV5-1 NA 14 NA
CASSLRGREETQYF TGTGCCAGCAGCTTAAGGGGGCGCGAAGAGACCCAGTACTTC TRBJ2-5 TRBV13 medium-sized 14 TRBD1
CASKLAGVDTGELFF TGTGCCAGCAAACTAGCGGGAGTGGACACCGGGGAGCTGTTTTTT TRBJ2-2 TRBV7-3 NA 15 TRBD2
CASSYKGTEGRRGTEAFF TGTGCCAGCAGTTATAAAGGGACGGAGGGTCGGCGTGGGACTGAAGCTTTCTTT TRBJ1-1 TRBV6-2/TRBV6-3 NA 18 NA
CASSPQGLGTNEKLFF TGTGCCAGCAGCCCCCAGGGATTAGGGACTAATGAAAAACTGTTTTTT TRBJ1-4 TRBV3-1/TRBV3-2 NA 16 NA
CASRDLSGNTIYF TGCGCCAGCAGGGACCTCTCTGGAAACACCATATATTTT TRBJ1-3 TRBV5-1 few 13 NA
CASSLGGMVAGNYEQYF TGTGCCAGCAGCTTAGGGGGTATGGTAGCGGGGAACTACGAGCAGTACTTC TRBJ2-7 TRBV7-2 NA 17 TRBD2
CASSFQARQARSGNTIYF TGTGCCAGCAGCTTCCAAGCACGACAGGCGCGCTCTGGAAACACCATATATTTT TRBJ1-3 TRBV7-8 NA 18 NA
CASSQDRVSPLHF TGTGCCAGCAGCCAGGACAGGGTTTCACCCCTCCACTTT TRBJ1-6 TRBV12-3/TRBV12-4 NA 13 TRBD1
CASSLATNYGYTF TGCGCCAGCAGCTTAGCAACTAACTATGGCTACACCTTC TRBJ1-2 TRBV5-1 NA 13 NA
CASSSTDRVGGTIYF TGTGCCAGCAGCTCGACCGACAGGGTGGGCGGCACCATATATTTT TRBJ1-3 TRBV7-2 NA 15 TRBD1
CASSVGVSYEQYF TGTGCCAGCAGCGTCGGGGTCTCCTACGAGCAGTACTTC TRBJ2-7 TRBV9 NA 13 NA
CASSTIAGQSSGNTIYF TGTGCCAGCAGTACGATCGCCGGACAGAGCTCTGGAAACACCATATATTTT TRBJ1-3 TRBV28 NA 17 NA
CASSADVISTGNTIYF TGTGCCAGCAGCGCGGACGTCATCTCGACAGGAAACACCATATATTTT TRBJ1-3 TRBV7-2 NA 16 NA
CASSSRGQGKTEAFF TGTGCCAGCAGCTCACGAGGACAGGGTAAAACTGAAGCTTTCTTT TRBJ1-1 TRBV7-9 NA 15 TRBD1
CASSYDGTVNSPLHF TGTGCCAGCAGTTACGACGGGACAGTCAATTCACCCCTCCACTTT TRBJ1-6 TRBV6-2/TRBV6-3 NA 15 TRBD1
CAISDTQGDTQYF TGTGCCATCAGTGACACTCAAGGGGATACGCAGTATTTT TRBJ2-3 TRBV10-3 NA 13 NA
CSYAGQPFGYTF TGCAGCTACGCGGGACAGCCCTTTGGCTACACCTTC TRBJ1-2 TRBV29-1 NA 12 TRBD1
CASSLGLAGSYNEQFF TGCGCCAGCAGTTTAGGACTAGCGGGCTCCTACAATGAGCAGTTCTTC TRBJ2-1 TRBV5-1 NA 16 TRBD2
CSVGPDSGGRNEQFF TGCAGCGTTGGGCCAGATAGCGGAGGAAGGAATGAGCAGTTCTTC TRBJ2-1 TRBV29-1 NA 15 NA
CASTLRGGYGYTF TGTGCCAGCACCCTCAGGGGGGGCTATGGCTACACCTTC TRBJ1-2 TRBV28 once 13 TRBD1
CATIRQGNYGYTF TGTGCCACCATACGCCAGGGAAACTATGGCTACACCTTC TRBJ1-2 TRBV28 NA 13 NA
CASSEAGTDGNTIYF TGTGCCAGCAGTGAAGCGGGGACAGATGGAAACACCATATATTTT TRBJ1-3 TRBV6-1 NA 15 TRBD1
CASSLKSSGSEATQYF TGTGCCAGCAGCTTAAAGTCTAGCGGGAGTGAGGCTACGCAGTATTTT TRBJ2-3 TRBV7-9 NA 16 TRBD2
CAWSRTNSNSPLHF TGTGCCTGGAGCCGGACAAACAGTAATTCACCCCTCCACTTT TRBJ1-6 TRBV30 NA 14 NA
CASSLGGGRKNTEAFF TGTGCCAGCAGCTTAGGGGGGGGCCGAAAGAACACTGAAGCTTTCTTT TRBJ1-1 TRBV7-8 once 16 NA
CASSLSGSNQPQHF TGTGCCAGCAGCTTATCGGGAAGCAATCAGCCCCAGCATTTT TRBJ1-5 TRBV11-2 NA 14 NA
CASSQAQGFDSPLHF TGTGCCAGCAGCCAAGCACAGGGGTTCGATTCACCCCTCCACTTT TRBJ1-6 TRBV4-2 NA 15 TRBD1
CASSLALGLQETQYF TGCGCCAGCAGCTTGGCGCTGGGGCTTCAAGAGACCCAGTACTTC TRBJ2-5 TRBV5-1 NA 15 NA
CASSIGGGLNTGELFF TGTGCCAGTAGTATTGGTGGAGGGTTGAACACCGGGGAGCTGTTTTTT TRBJ2-2 TRBV19 NA 16 NA
CASSLTTTGASSPLHF TGTGCCAGCAGCCTCACAACCACAGGGGCGAGTTCACCCCTCCACTTT TRBJ1-6 TRBV3-1/TRBV3-2 NA 16 TRBD1
CASSQVGALAGAYEQYF TGCGCCAGCAGCCAAGTAGGGGCACTAGCGGGAGCCTACGAGCAGTACTTC TRBJ2-7 TRBV4-3 NA 17 TRBD2
CASRGTESQITPRNSPLHF TGTGCCAGCAGAGGGACAGAGAGCCAAATCACCCCCAGGAATTCACCCCTCCACTTT TRBJ1-6 TRBV7-9 NA 19 TRBD1
CASSLAGPYEQYF TGTGCCAGTAGTCTAGCGGGACCGTACGAGCAGTACTTC TRBJ2-7 TRBV19 NA 13 TRBD2
CAISDSGQGYEKLFF TGTGCCATCAGTGACTCGGGGCAGGGTTATGAAAAACTGTTTTTT TRBJ1-4 TRBV10-3 NA 15 NA
CTSSQSGGGAPDTQYF TGCACCAGCAGCCAATCTGGCGGGGGGGCCCCAGATACGCAGTATTTT TRBJ2-3 TRBV1 few 16 NA
CASTGRYNEQFF TGTGCCAGCACTGGGCGCTACAATGAGCAGTTCTTC TRBJ2-1 TRBV6-1 NA 12 NA
CASSWGDSYNQPQHF TGTGCCAGTAGCTGGGGGGACAGCTACAATCAGCCCCAGCATTTT TRBJ1-5 TRBV19 NA 15 TRBD1
CASSPQGRGMHEQFF TGTGCCAGCAGCCCCCAAGGGAGAGGAATGCATGAGCAGTTCTTC TRBJ2-1 TRBV11-2 NA 15 NA
CASSLVGGPYEQYF TGTGCCAGCAGTTTAGTCGGGGGCCCCTACGAGCAGTACTTC TRBJ2-7 TRBV27 NA 14 NA
CASSLGQVMNTEAFF TGCGCCAGCAGCTTGGGTCAGGTGATGAACACTGAAGCTTTCTTT TRBJ1-1 TRBV5-1 NA 15 NA
CATNDRGYEQYF TGTGCCACTAATGACAGGGGCTACGAGCAGTACTTC TRBJ2-7 TRBV19 NA 12 TRBD1
CASSDSRALLGPSGYTF TGTGCCAGCAGCGATAGTAGGGCCCTTTTGGGCCCCTCAGGCTACACCTTC TRBJ1-2 TRBV9 NA 17 NA
CASSQRRVDYEQYF TGTGCCAGTAGCCAGAGGAGGGTCGATTACGAGCAGTACTTC TRBJ2-7 TRBV19 NA 14 NA
CASSAYGSTDTQYF TGTGCCAGCAGCGCCTACGGAAGCACAGATACGCAGTATTTT TRBJ2-3 TRBV9 NA 14 NA
CASSVQGTEAFF TGTGCCAGCAGTGTGCAGGGGACTGAAGCTTTCTTT TRBJ1-1 TRBV2 many 12 NA
CAISGHTDPPEQFF TGTGCCATCAGTGGCCACACCGATCCGCCTGAGCAGTTCTTC TRBJ2-1 TRBV10-3 NA 14 NA
CASSLQVYEKLFF TGTGCCAGCAGCCTCCAAGTATATGAAAAACTGTTTTTT TRBJ1-4 TRBV11-2 NA 13 NA
CASSSGNTIYF TGCGCCAGTTCCTCTGGAAACACCATATATTTT TRBJ1-3 TRBV5-1 NA 11 NA
CASSDQGWENIQYF TGTGCCAGCAGCGACCAGGGGTGGGAAAACATTCAGTACTTC TRBJ2-4 TRBV7-9 once 14 NA